Listed below are T cell receptor beta chains from one sample, sequenced in a study of OX40 agonist ivuxolimab in advanced cancers. The method was immunoSEQ multiplex PCR; TCRdb's version includes in-frame clones alone and lacks a portion of them. This sample yields about 79,000 clones, of which 88% are seen a single time; 4.1% belongs to the top ten. Specimen: CD4+ or CD8+ T cells sorted from blood, collected in a trial of the OX40 agonist ivuxolimab. The receptors were sampled from an adult with an advanced solid tumor such as melanoma, head and neck, liver or kidney cancer. CDR3s include the opening cysteine and the closing phenylalanine or tryptophan. A D gene is named only where the DNA matches it firmly. Rows give clone size only sometimes, using once, few, many, or a class for an expanded clone.

TRBJ2-1 - TRBV19 - TGTGCCAGTAGCCGACCCCAGCGGTTGGGGAACAATGAGCAGTTCTTC CASSRPQRLGNNEQFF
TRBJ2-1 - TRBV27 - TGTGCCAGCCCCTCAAGCGCAGGGGAAGATGAGCAGTTCTTC CASPSSAGEDEQFF
TRBJ1-5 - TRBV4-1 - TGCGCCAGCAGCCAAGACAAACAGGCTCTAGAGCCCCAGCATTTT CASSQDKQALEPQHF
TRBJ1-1 - TRBV7-2 - TGTGCCAGCAGCTTGGACAGTACTCGCGCTGAAGCTTTCTTT CASSLDSTRAEAFF
TRBJ2-3 - TRBV9 - TGTGCCAGCAGCGTAGCCACAGGGCCCTCAGATACGCAGTATTTT CASSVATGPSDTQYF
TRBJ1-2 TRBD1 TRBV6-1 - TGTGCCAGCTCCTCCGGGACAGGGTCGGACTATGGCTACACCTTC CASSSGTGSDYGYTF
TRBJ2-3 - TRBV6-5 - TGTGCCAGCAGTGGAGGGCCGGTCGCAGATACGCAGTATTTT CASSGGPVADTQYF
TRBJ2-5 TRBD1 TRBV4-2 - TGTGCCAGCAGCCAAGAGGGACAGGGGTGGGAGACCCAGTACTTC CASSQEGQGWETQYF
TRBJ1-5 - TRBV6-1 - TGTGCCAGCAGTGAACACTCGGTCGGTCAGCCCCAGCATTTT CASSEHSVGQPQHF
TRBJ2-1 - TRBV5-1 once TGCGCCAGCCAACAGGGCTACAATGAGCAGTTCTTC CASQQGYNEQFF
TRBJ2-3 TRBD2 TRBV6-5 - TGTGCCAGCCGACTAGCGGGAGGGACAGATACGCAGTATTTT CASRLAGGTDTQYF
TRBJ2-3 TRBD2 TRBV2 - TGTGCCAGCAGTGACGGGGGGGGAGTGACAGATACGCAGTATTTT CASSDGGGVTDTQYF
TRBJ2-1 - TRBV6-5 few TGTGCCAGCAGTTGGGGCGCCAATGAGCAGTTCTTC CASSWGANEQFF
TRBJ2-4 TRBD1 TRBV5-1 few TGCGCCAGCAGCCGGGCCGGGACAGGGTTTGACATTCAGTACTTC CASSRAGTGFDIQYF
TRBJ2-7 - TRBV11-2 - TGTGCCAGCAGCTTATGGACAGCGGTTCCTAACGAGCAGTACTTC CASSLWTAVPNEQYF
TRBJ1-3 - TRBV19 - TGTGCCAGTCGTAGCTCTGGAAACACCATATATTTT CASRSSGNTIYF
TRBJ2-5 - TRBV5-6 - TGTGCCAGCAGGTCGGGCCTCTTCCCAGAGACCCAGTACTTC CASRSGLFPETQYF
TRBJ1-1 TRBD1 TRBV6-1 - TGTGCCAGCAGGGGGACAGGGAGCACTGAAGCTTTCTTT CASRGTGSTEAFF
TRBJ2-2 - TRBV7-3 - TGTGCCAGCAGCTTGGGAGCAGGCGGGGAGCTGTTTTTT CASSLGAGGELFF
TRBJ2-7 - TRBV28 - TGTGCCAGCAACCACCGGCGGAGGGTCGGAGAGCAGTACTTC CASNHRRRVGEQYF
TRBJ2-2 TRBD2 TRBV10-2 few TGCGCCAGCAGTGGAGCGGGAGGGGCCGGGGAGCTGTTTTTT CASSGAGGAGELFF
TRBJ2-3 - TRBV27 - TGTGCCAGCACAGATACGCAGTATTTT CASTDTQYF
TRBJ2-1 TRBD2 TRBV28 - TGTGCCAGCAGTCCCACTAGCGCCTCCTACAATGAGCAGTTCTTC CASSPTSASYNEQFF
TRBJ2-3 - TRBV27 - TGTGCCAGCAACCTCCGGTGGGGGACGGATACGCAGTATTTT CASNLRWGTDTQYF